The text below deals with one T cell receptor (beta chain). The sample comes from a study of OX40 agonist ivuxolimab in advanced cancers. Only in-frame clones appear in the TCRdb table, and some are missing; sequencing was by immunoSEQ multiplex PCR. The data show 59,000 or so clones, about 89% seen once. In germline, CDR1 is SGHAT, CDR2 FQDESV (reference sequence). V lost 0 bases and J lost 10, with 15 bases in between. The CDR3 has 14 amino acids. This chain links TRBV11-1 with TRBJ1-1; perhaps TRBD1 as D (5 bases). The receptor was derived from an adult with an advanced solid tumor such as melanoma, head and neck, liver or kidney cancer. The material sequenced was CD4+ or CD8+ T cells sorted from blood, taken in a trial of the OX40 agonist ivuxolimab. This CDR3 is CASSLARGPEVAFF. CDR3 bases: TGTGCCAGCAGCTTAGCGCGGGGACCGGAAGTAGCTTTCTTT. Using reference TRBV11-1 and TRBJ1-1 for the parts outside the CDR3, the full variable domain is EAEVAQSPRYKITEKSQAVAFWCDPISGHATLYWYRQILGQGPELLVQFQDESVVDDSQLPKDRFSAERLKGVDSTLKIQPAELGDSAMYLCASSLARGPEVAFFGQGTRLTVV.